The 4 T cell receptor beta chains given below trace back to one sample, sequenced in a study of identical twins. In TCRdb, the 5' RACE reads were re-called with MiXCR into one record per CDR3 protein. This table holds approximately 210,000 distinct CDR3 sequences, approximately 9% found once. The material sequenced was memory (CD45RO+) T cells sorted from blood. The receptors come from a woman younger than 30 in good health.

This clonotype was observed at least ten times. This chain uses TRBV5-1 with TRBJ1-1; D perhaps matches TRBD1 (5 bases). V was pared by 4 bases and J by 3 bases, with 16 bases between. The germline gives CDR1 SGHRS, CDR2 YFSETQ. CDR3 length: 15 residues. This CDR3 is CASSREQAQDTEAFF. Here the CDR3 DNA reads TGCGCCAGCAGCCGCGAACAGGCTCAGGACACTGAAGCTTTCTTT.

The genes are TRBV29-1 and TRBJ1-2, with unresolved D. Trimming stripped 5 bases from V and 2 bases from J, with 9 bases between. Germline V gene sequence: CDR1 SQVTM, CDR2 ANQGSEA. This CDR3 contains 12 residues. The CDR3 nucleotides are TGCAGCGTTCGTACAGAAAACTATGGCTACACCTTC. Translated: CSVRTENYGYTF.

This clonotype has more than one count but fewer than ten. The chain links TRBV12-3 or TRBV12-4 to TRBJ1-5; no reliable D call. This CDR3 is built from 14 residues. Trimming removed 3 bases from V and 0 bases from J, with 6 bases in between. CDR3 sequence reads: CASSFGSSNQPQHF. The CDR3 coding sequence is TGTGCCAGCAGTTTCGGTAGTAGCAATCAGCCCCAGCATTTT.

This clonotype was found a few times. This chain links TRBV5-5 with TRBJ1-6; D is unresolved. Germline V gene sequence: CDR1 SGHKS, CDR2 YYEKEE (reference sequence). The CDR3 is made up of 15 amino acids. Trimming stripped 2 bases from V and 4 bases from J, with 10 bases between. The CDR3: CASSFESGYNSPLHF. The CDR3 DNA reads as TGTGCCAGCAGCTTCGAGTCAGGATATAATTCACCCCTCCACTTT.